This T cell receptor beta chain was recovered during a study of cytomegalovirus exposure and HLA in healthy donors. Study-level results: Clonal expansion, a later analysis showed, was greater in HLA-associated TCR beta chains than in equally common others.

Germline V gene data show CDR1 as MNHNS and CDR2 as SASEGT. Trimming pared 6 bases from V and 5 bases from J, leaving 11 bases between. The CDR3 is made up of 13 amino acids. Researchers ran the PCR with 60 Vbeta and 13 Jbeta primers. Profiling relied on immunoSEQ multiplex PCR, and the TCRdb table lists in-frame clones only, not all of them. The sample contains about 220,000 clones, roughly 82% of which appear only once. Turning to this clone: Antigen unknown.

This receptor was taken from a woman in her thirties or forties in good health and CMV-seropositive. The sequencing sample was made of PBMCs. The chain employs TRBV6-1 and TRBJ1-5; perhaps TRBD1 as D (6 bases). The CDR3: CASRTQGYQPQHF. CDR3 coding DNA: TGTGCCAGCAGAACACAGGGATATCAGCCCCAGCATTTT.